What follows are 28 T cell receptor beta chains derived from one specimen sequenced in a study of tumor and adjacent non-tumor tissue in lung cancer. No cell sorting was done before RNA was extracted from the tissue. The library came from three nested PCR rounds adapted from ARM-PCR protocols. TCRdb independently ran MiXCR on the multiplex PCR reads; one entry per CDR3 protein. This sample has approximately 86,000 distinct CDR3 sequences, with approximately 77% found just once. The sequenced sample was lung tumor tissue. The receptors here all came from a woman in her thirties or forties with non-small cell lung cancer.

Concerning this clonotype: The conserved closing phenylalanine or tryptophan is absent in this CDR3, likely reflecting a read error. This chain uses TRBV6-6 with TRBJ1-5, with D unclear. V dropped 6 bases and J dropped 3 bases, with 12 bases sitting between them. From germline, CDR1 is MNHNY and CDR2 SVGAGI (reference sequence). The CDR3 totals 14 residues. Here the CDR3 DNA reads TGTGCCAGCAGGCAACCGGGAGACAATCAGCCCCAGCATTTA. This translates into CASRQPGDNQPQHL.

This clonotype was counted at least ten times. V gene TRBV30 combines with J gene TRBJ1-4; tentative D call: TRBD1 (5 bases). The CDR3 totals 13 residues. Deletions cut 2 bases from V and 7 bases from J, with 11 bases between. Germline CDR1 and CDR2: GTSNPN and SVGIG (reference sequence). Written as DNA, the CDR3 is TGTGCCTGGAGTACAGGTGTCGGTGAAAAACTGTTTTTT. This gives the protein CAWSTGVGEKLFF. The full variable domain, its missing parts supplied by reference TRBV30 and TRBJ1-4, is SQTIHQWPATLVQPVGSPLSLECTVEGTSNPNLYWYRQAAGRGLQLLFYSVGIGQISSEVPQNLSASRPQDRQFILSSKKLLLSDSGFYLCAWSTGVGEKLFFGSGTQLSVL.

There are many counts of this clonotype. This chain uses TRBV5-8 with TRBJ2-7, with D perhaps matching TRBD1 (6 bases). The CDR3 is made up of 14 amino acids. Germline V gives CDR1 SGHTS, CDR2 YDEGEE. V lost 4 bases and J 2 bases, leaving 13 bases between the germline ends. In nucleotides, the CDR3 is TGTGCCAGCAGCCCCAGGGGCGCAACCTACGAGCAGTACTTC. This translates into CASSPRGATYEQYF.

This clonotype has a handful of counts. A much larger clone differs from this one at a single base, so this may be a read error. This chain links TRBV5-4 with TRBJ2-1; 8 bases align to TRBD2. CDR3 length equals 15 residues. Germline V gene sequence: CDR1 SGHNT, CDR2 YYREEE (reference sequence). The CDR3 coding sequence is TGTGCCAGCAGCTTCGTAGCGGGACCAGGCAATGATCAGTTCTTC. Protein product: CASSFVAGPGNDQFF.

With respect to this clonotype: The junction differs from germline at one of its ends, possibly a read error. The chain recombines TRBV11-3 with TRBJ2-1; D may be TRBD2 (6 bases). This CDR3 has 16 amino acids. Looked up from germline, CDR1 is SGHNT and CDR2 is YENEEA. In DNA form, the CDR3 reads TGTGCCAGCACTCCTCCCGGCGGCGGGGCGAACAATGAGCAGTTTTTC. Translation gives CASTPPGGGANNEQFF.

A note on this clonotype: One end of the junction fails to match germline, which may point to a read error. J is TRBJ2-7 and V is TRBV12-3 or TRBV12-4; possibly TRBD1 for D (5 bases). The CDR3 spans 11 residues. CDR3 region: CASKDNYEQNF. The CDR3 DNA follows: TGTGCCAGCAAGGACAACTACGAGCAGAACTTC.

As regards this clonotype: Germline and junction disagree at one end, which may indicate a read error. V usage is TRBV5-5 and J usage is TRBJ2-7, with D perhaps matching TRBD2 (5 bases). Germline V gives CDR1 SGHKS, CDR2 YYEKEE (reference sequence). The CDR3 extends over 13 amino acids. For the CDR3, the DNA is TGTGCCAGCAGCCGGGAACCCACCTACGAGCAGTATTTC. It yields the protein CASSREPTYEQYF.

Concerning this clonotype: This may arise from a read error, as a much more abundant clone is one base away. V usage is TRBV28 and J usage is TRBJ2-7; unclear D gene. The CDR3 totals 14 residues. Germline V gives CDR1 MDHEN, CDR2 SYDVKM. CDR3 amino acids: CASSFLERFYVQYF. The DNA for the CDR3 is TGTGCCAGCAGTTTTCTCGAGAGGTTTTACGTGCAGTACTTC. Variable domain in full (rest from reference TRBV28 and TRBJ2-7): DVKVTQSSRYLVKRTGEKVFLECVQDMDHENMFWYRQDPGLGLRLIYFSYDVKMKEKGDIPEGYSVSREKKERFSLILESASTNQTSMYLCASSFLERFYVQYFGPGTRLTVT.

This clonotype occurred once. The chain combines TRBV6-1 with TRBJ2-4; D is unclear. The CDR3 is made up of 14 amino acids. Trimming shortened V by 7 bases and J by 9 bases, and 19 bases separated the two germline ends. Germline V gene sequence: CDR1 MNHNS, CDR2 SASEGT. CDR3 sequence: CASNNRGLWSIQYF. CDR3 sequence (DNA): TGTGCCAGCAATAACAGAGGCCTTTGGAGCATTCAGTACTTC.

As concerns this clonotype: Likely a read error: the CDR3 ends without its conserved phenylalanine or tryptophan. The rearrangement links TRBV11-2 to TRBJ2-1, with a tentative D call TRBD2 (6 bases). CDR3 length: 16 residues. The germline V gene has CDR1 SGHAT and CDR2 FQNNGV. The CDR3 DNA is TGTGCCAGCGGCAAGACACTAGCTGCACTGTACAATGGGCAGTTCCTC. Protein product: CASGKTLAALYNGQFL.

As regards this clonotype: A much larger clone lies one base from this, so it may be a read error. V gene TRBV28 combines with J gene TRBJ1-6; D is unresolved. CDR1 and CDR2 from the germline V gene are MDHEN and SYDVKM. V was clipped by 3 bases and J by 5 bases, with 8 bases between them. The CDR3 consists of 14 residues. The CDR3 DNA follows: TGTGCCAGCAGTTTCCAGGAGGATAATTCACCCCTCCACTTT. It is translated as CASSFQEDNSPLHF.

This clonotype was found many times. V gene TRBV12-3 or TRBV12-4 combines with J gene TRBJ1-2, with a weak D call TRBD1 (5 bases). Trimming left V 6 bases short and J 8 bases short, with 16 bases between. The CDR3 length is 13 residues. In DNA form, the CDR3 reads TGTGCCAGCAGAAAACAGGATTCGCGGGGCTACACCTTC. It specifies CASRKQDSRGYTF.

Of note for this clonotype: A read error is possible here, since a much larger clone lies one base away. The CDR3 protein is CANSARGTLGNEQFF. The CDR3 DNA sequence: TGTGCCAATAGTGCAAGAGGGACACTGGGAAATGAGCAGTTCTTC. The chain uses TRBV19 and TRBJ2-1, with D tentatively TRBD1 (6 bases). Germline CDR1 and CDR2: LNHDA and SQIVND (reference sequence). The CDR3 runs 15 residues.

In its sample, this clonotype was seen once. One end of the junction varies from germline; a read error may be responsible. J is TRBJ2-3 and V is TRBV5-1; D is possibly TRBD1 (5 bases). Germline CDR1 reads SGHRS; CDR2 reads YFSETQ. The CDR3 is made up of 16 amino acids. CDR3 sequence reads: CAISFSLQGPTDTQYF. The CDR3 bases are TGCGCCATCAGCTTTTCTCTCCAGGGCCCCACAGATACGCAGTATTTT. Full variable domain (remainder filled in from reference TRBV5-1 and TRBJ2-3): KAGVTQTPRYLIKTRGQQVTLSCSPISGHRSVSWYQQTPGQGLQFLFEYFSETQRNKGNFPGRFSGRQFSNSRSEMNVSTLELGDSALYLCAISFSLQGPTDTQYFGPGTRLTVL.

Notes on this clonotype: A clone one base away is much larger, so this may be a read error. This chain connects TRBV28 to TRBJ2-5, with D unclear. This CDR3 is built from 15 residues. Germline CDR1 and CDR2: MDHEN and SYDVKM. Trimming removed 6 bases from V and 0 bases from J, with 14 bases in between. This CDR3 reads CASSSKAWYQETQYF. CDR3 nucleotide sequence: TGTGCCAGCAGCTCAAAGGCCTGGTACCAAGAGACCCAGTACTTC.

Note on this clonotype: An end of the junction does not agree with germline; a read error may underlie this. The chain has TRBV4-2 and TRBJ2-7; D remains unclear. The CDR3 runs 15 residues. The germline V gene encodes CDR1 LGHNA and CDR2 YNFKEQ. DNA of the CDR3: TGTGTCAGCCTCCCCACTCCGAACTCCTCCTACGAGCAATACTTC. Protein: CVSLPTPNSSYEQYF.

V usage is TRBV7-6 and J usage is TRBJ1-4, with a possible D match to TRBD1 (5 bases). This CDR3 is built from 17 residues. Germline V CDR1 and CDR2: SGHVS, FNYEAQ. Trimming cost V 5 bases and J 5 bases, with 21 bases left between them. The CDR3 sequence: CASSPVPPGTSNEKLFF. In nucleotides, the CDR3 is TGTGCCAGCAGCCCAGTCCCCCCGGGGACGTCCAATGAAAAACTGTTTTTT.

This clonotype was counted a few times. The V gene is TRBV4-1, the J gene TRBJ2-5; 8 positions agree with TRBD1. Germline lookup yields CDR1 MGHRA and CDR2 YSYEKL. The CDR3 runs 15 residues. CDR3 loop: CACSRPGQVGETQYF. The DNA for the CDR3 is TGCGCATGCAGCCGGCCGGGACAGGTGGGAGAGACCCAGTACTTC.

Only a few counts were recorded for this clonotype. A clone one base away is much larger, so this may be a read error. The chain's CDR3 is CASSQGQGAPYEQYF. As DNA, the CDR3 is TGTGCCAGCAGTCAAGGGCAGGGGGCACCCTACGAGCAGTACTTC. The chain employs TRBV6-1 and TRBJ2-7, with TRBD1 matching 8 bases. The V and J ends lost 5 bases and 2 bases, in that order; junction bases with no gene match: 8. The germline V gene encodes CDR1 MNHNS and CDR2 SASEGT. This CDR3 is built from 15 residues.

This clonotype was seen ten or more times. V gene TRBV12-3 or TRBV12-4 combines with J gene TRBJ2-1; tentative D call: TRBD2 (7 bases). The CDR3 runs to 15 residues. V was trimmed by 2 bases and J by 2 bases, leaving 10 bases between them. The CDR3 loop reads CASSLREGAYNEQFF. CDR3 sequence (DNA): TGTGCCAGCAGTTTAAGGGAGGGGGCCTACAATGAGCAGTTCTTC.

A remark on this clonotype: The junction departs from the called germline gene at one end, perhaps through a read error. The chain has TRBV11-2 and TRBJ2-7; 8 bases are shared with TRBD2. The germline V gene encodes CDR1 SGHAT and CDR2 FQNNGV. The CDR3 extends over 16 amino acids. The CDR3 spells CASSLKGSGGSYDQHF. The CDR3 bases are TGTGCCAGCAGCTTAAAGGGAAGCGGGGGTTCCTACGATCAGCATTTC.

The count of this clonotype is one. The junction does not match germline at one end; this may be a read error. The rearrangement joins TRBV20-1 to TRBJ1-1; D uncertain. The CDR3 consists of 15 residues. Looked up from germline, CDR1 is DFQATT and CDR2 is SNEGSKA (reference sequence). CDR3 DNA sequence: TGCAGTACTAGGTTTGGGGAGTGGATGAACACTGAAGCTTTCTTT. Protein: CSTRFGEWMNTEAFF.

On this clonotype itself: A read error may produce the germline difference seen at one junction end. The V and J genes are TRBV11-2 and TRBJ1-1; 8 nucleotides agree with TRBD1. Germline lookup yields CDR1 SGHAT and CDR2 FQNNGV. The CDR3 sequence is 14 residues long. The CDR3 DNA sequence: TGTGCCAACGGCCCCGACAGGGGAGGCACTGAAGTTTTCTTT. Translated, it gives CANGPDRGGTEVFF.

The rearrangement uses TRBV11-2 and TRBJ2-7; 8 bases fit TRBD2. CDR1 and CDR2 (germline): SGHAT, FQNNGV. The CDR3 totals 14 residues. The CDR3 DNA reads TGTGTCAACAGCTCCGAAGCGGGAGTCTTCAAGCAGTACTTC. Protein sequence: CVNSSEAGVFKQYF.

On this clonotype itself: At one boundary the junction diverges from the germline segment, which might be a read error. V gene TRBV6-5 combines with J gene TRBJ1-5; no definite D call. The germline CDR1 and CDR2 sequences are MNHEY and SVGAGI. This CDR3 contains 13 residues. CDR3 sequence: CASSYLENQPQHF. In DNA form, the CDR3 reads TGTGCGAGCAGTTACTTGGAAAATCAGCCCCAGCATTTT.

About this clonotype itself: Mismatch with germline at one junction end may stem from a read error. The chain recombines TRBV6-4 with TRBJ2-1, with D possibly TRBD2 on 7 matching bases. This CDR3 is 15 amino acids long. Germline V CDR1 and CDR2: MRHNA, SNTAGT. CDR3 nucleotide sequence: TGCGCCAGCAGTGCACGGGGGGCAGAAATCAATGAGCAATTCTTC. Amino acid sequence: CASSARGAEINEQFF.

Points on this clonotype: The junction differs from germline at one of its ends, possibly a read error. This sequence joins TRBV12-3 or TRBV12-4 and TRBJ1-2, with D uncertain. This CDR3 contains 15 residues. The CDR3 protein is CTSSLTGAPNYDYTF. CDR3 bases: TGTACCAGCAGTTTAACGGGAGCCCCTAACTATGATTACACCTTC.

This clonotype was recorded many times. The chain uses TRBV6-1 and TRBJ2-7; 7 nucleotides match TRBD1. The junction had 8 bases not matched to a gene; V was cut back by 5 bases and J by 4 bases. Germline V gene sequence: CDR1 MNHNS, CDR2 SASEGT. The CDR3 covers 14 residues. The CDR3, as DNA: TGTGCCAGCAGTAATTCACAGGGGTTTTACGAGCAGTACTTC. Translating gives CASSNSQGFYEQYF.